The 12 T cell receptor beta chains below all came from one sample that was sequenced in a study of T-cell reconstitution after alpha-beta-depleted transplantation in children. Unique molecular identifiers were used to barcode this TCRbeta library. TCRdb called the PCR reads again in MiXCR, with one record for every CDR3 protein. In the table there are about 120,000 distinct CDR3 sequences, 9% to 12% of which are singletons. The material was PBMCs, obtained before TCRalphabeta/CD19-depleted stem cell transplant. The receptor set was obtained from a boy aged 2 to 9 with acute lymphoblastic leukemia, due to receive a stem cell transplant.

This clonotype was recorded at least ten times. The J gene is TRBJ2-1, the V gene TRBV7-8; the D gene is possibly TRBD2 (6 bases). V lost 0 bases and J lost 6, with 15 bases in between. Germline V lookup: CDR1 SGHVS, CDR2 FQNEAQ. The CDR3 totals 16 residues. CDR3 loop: CASSLAPEGLGNEQFF. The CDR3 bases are TGTGCCAGCAGCTTAGCTCCGGAGGGCCTTGGCAATGAGCAGTTCTTC. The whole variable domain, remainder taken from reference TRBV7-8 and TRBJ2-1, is GAGVSQSPRYKVAKRGQDVALRCDPISGHVSLFWYQQALGQGPEFLTYFQNEAQLDKSGLPSDRFFAERPEGSVSTLKIQRTQQEDSAVYLCASSLAPEGLGNEQFFGPGTRLTVL.

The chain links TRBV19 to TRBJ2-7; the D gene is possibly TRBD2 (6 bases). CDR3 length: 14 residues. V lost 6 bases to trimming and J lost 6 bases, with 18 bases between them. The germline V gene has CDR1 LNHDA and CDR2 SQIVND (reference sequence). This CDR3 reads CASRHRAGPGEQYF. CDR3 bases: TGTGCCAGTAGGCATCGGGCGGGACCGGGCGAGCAGTACTTC.

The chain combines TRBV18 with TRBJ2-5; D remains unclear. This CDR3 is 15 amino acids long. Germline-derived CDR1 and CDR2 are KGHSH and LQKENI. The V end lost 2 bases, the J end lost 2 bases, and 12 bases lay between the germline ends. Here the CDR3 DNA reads TGTGCCAGCTCACCAGGGCAGAGCCCTCAAGAGACCCAGTACTTC. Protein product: CASSPGQSPQETQYF.

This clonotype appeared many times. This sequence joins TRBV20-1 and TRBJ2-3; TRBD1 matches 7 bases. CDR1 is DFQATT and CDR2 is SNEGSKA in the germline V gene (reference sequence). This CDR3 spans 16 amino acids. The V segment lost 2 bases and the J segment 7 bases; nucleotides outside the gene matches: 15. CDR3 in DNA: TGCAGTGCTAGACCTCGGTGGGGGACAGATGGGTATACGCAGTATTTT. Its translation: CSARPRWGTDGYTQYF.

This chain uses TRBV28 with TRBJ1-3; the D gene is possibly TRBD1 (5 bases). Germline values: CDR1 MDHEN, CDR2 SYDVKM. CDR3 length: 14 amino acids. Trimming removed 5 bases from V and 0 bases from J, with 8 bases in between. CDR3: CASSPQVSGNTIYF. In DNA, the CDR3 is TGTGCCAGCAGTCCACAGGTCTCTGGAAACACCATATATTTT.

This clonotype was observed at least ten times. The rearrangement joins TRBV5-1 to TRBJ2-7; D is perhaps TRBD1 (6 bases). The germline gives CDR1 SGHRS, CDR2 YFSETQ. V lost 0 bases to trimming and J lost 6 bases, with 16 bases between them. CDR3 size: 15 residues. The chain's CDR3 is CASSLDGRGNSEQYF. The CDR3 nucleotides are TGCGCCAGCAGCTTGGATGGCAGGGGTAACTCCGAGCAGTACTTC.

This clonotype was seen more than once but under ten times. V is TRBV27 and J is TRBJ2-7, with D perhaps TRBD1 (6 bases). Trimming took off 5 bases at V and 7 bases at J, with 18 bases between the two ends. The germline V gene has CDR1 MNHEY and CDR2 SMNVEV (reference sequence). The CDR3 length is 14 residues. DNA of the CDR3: TGTGCCAGCAGTCCGCCGGGACATAGTATAGAGCAGTACTTC. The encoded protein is CASSPPGHSIEQYF.

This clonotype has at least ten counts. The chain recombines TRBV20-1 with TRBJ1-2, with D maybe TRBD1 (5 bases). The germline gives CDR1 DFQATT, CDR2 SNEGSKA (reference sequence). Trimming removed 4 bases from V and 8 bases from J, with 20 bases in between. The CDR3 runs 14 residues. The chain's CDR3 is CSAIRAGPSRGYTF. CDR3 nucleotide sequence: TGCAGTGCTATCCGAGCAGGGCCTTCGAGGGGCTACACCTTC.

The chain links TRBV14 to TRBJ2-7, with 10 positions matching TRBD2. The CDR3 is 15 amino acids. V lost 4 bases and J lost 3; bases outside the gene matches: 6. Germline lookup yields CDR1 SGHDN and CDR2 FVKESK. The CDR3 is CASSLQSGGVYEQYF. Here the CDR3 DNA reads TGTGCCAGCAGCCTCCAAAGCGGGGGGGTCTACGAGCAGTACTTC.

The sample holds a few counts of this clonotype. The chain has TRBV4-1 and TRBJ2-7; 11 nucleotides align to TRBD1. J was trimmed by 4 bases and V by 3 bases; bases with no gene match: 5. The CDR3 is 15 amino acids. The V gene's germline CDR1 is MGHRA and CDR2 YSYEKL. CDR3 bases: TGCGCCAGCAGCCATCCGGGACAGGGGGATTACGAGCAGTACTTC. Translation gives CASSHPGQGDYEQYF.

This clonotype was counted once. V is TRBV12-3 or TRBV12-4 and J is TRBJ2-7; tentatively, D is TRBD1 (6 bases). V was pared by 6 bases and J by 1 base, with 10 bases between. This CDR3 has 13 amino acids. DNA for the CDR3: TGTGCCAGCAGGCCGGACAGTTCCTACGAGCAGTACTTC. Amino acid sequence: CASRPDSSYEQYF.

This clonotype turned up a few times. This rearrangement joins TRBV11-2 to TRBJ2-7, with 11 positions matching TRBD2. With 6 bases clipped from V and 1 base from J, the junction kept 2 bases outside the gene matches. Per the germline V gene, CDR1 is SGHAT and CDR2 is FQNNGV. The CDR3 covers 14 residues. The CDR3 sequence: CASRGLAASYEQYF. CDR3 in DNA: TGTGCCAGCAGGGGACTAGCGGCTTCCTACGAGCAGTACTTC.